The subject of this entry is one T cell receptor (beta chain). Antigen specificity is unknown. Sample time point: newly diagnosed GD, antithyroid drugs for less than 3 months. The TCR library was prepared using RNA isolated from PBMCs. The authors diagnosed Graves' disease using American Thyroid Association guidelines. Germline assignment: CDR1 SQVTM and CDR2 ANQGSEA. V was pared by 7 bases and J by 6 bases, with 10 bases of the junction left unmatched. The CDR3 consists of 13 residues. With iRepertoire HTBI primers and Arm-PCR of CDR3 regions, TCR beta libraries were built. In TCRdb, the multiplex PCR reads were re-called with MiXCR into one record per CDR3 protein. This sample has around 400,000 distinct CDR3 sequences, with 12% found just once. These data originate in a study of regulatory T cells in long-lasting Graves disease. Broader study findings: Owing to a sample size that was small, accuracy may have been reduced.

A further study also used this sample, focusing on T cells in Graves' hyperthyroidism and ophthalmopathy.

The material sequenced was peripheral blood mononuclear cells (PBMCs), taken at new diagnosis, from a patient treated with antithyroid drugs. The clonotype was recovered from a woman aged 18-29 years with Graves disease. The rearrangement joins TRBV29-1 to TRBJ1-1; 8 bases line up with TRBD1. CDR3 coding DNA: TGCAGCGCCCAGCAGGGGGCGAATGCTGAAGCTTTCTTT. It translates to CSAQQGANAEAFF.